One T cell receptor beta chain is described in this entry. The antigen is not known. The CDR3 spans 13 residues. V lost 8 bases to trimming and J lost 1 base, with 10 bases between them. Germline CDR1 and CDR2: MGHDK and SYGVNS. This sample is part of a study of cytomegalovirus exposure and HLA in healthy donors. Study-level results: Associated with cytomegalovirus, according to the listing, were 150 to 200 TCR beta chains.

The validation cohort, a group of more than 100 subjects, included the donors and was separate from the roughly 600-subject first cohort. The repertoire was sequenced with immunoSEQ multiplex PCR; TCRdb's copy has only in-frame clones and lacks some. The sample records about 73,000 clones, 90% to 95% being singletons. V gene TRBV25-1 combines with J gene TRBJ2-3; D perhaps matches TRBD2 (6 bases). Material for sequencing was PBMCs. This TCR came from a man between 18 and 35 years old in good health and CMV-seronegative. The CDR3 is CASHGGGTDTQYF. CDR3 DNA: TGTGCCAGCCATGGCGGGGGCACAGATACGCAGTATTTT.